Following are 24 T cell receptor beta chains from one sample sequenced in a study of T cell clonotyping in hematopoietic cell transplantation. Generated by immunoSEQ multiplex PCR, the TCRdb table keeps only in-frame clones and is missing some. This table has tens of thousands of clones, about nine tenths appearing once. Time point meaning: recipient sample about 28 days before transplant, after cytoreduction. The input for sequencing was peripheral blood mononuclear cells, taken before stem cell transplant. Source of these receptors: a man aged 55-75 years with biphenotypic leukemia. Some clones in this sample may be carry-over from other donors' samples.

This clone was picked up a small number of times. The chain combines TRBV27 with TRBJ2-5; 9 positions match TRBD1. The junction had 10 bases not matched to a gene; V was cut back by 6 bases and J by 5 bases. This CDR3 spans 15 amino acids. CDR1 and CDR2 from the germline V gene are MNHEY and SMNVEV (reference sequence). The CDR3: CASSLTGGTWETQYF. The CDR3 nucleotides read TGTGCCAGCAGCTTGACAGGGGGGACTTGGGAGACCCAGTACTTC.

The chain has TRBV6-5 and TRBJ2-5; D gene uncertain. The CDR3 runs 13 residues. Germline V gene sequence: CDR1 MNHEY, CDR2 SVGAGI. The V end lost 6 bases, the J end lost 3 bases, and 11 bases lay between the germline ends. CDR3 DNA: TGTGCCAGCAGCCGTAACGGAGAAGAGACCCAGTACTTC. Protein sequence: CASSRNGEETQYF.

V gene TRBV28 combines with J gene TRBJ2-7, with D hard to call. V was cut by 4 bases and J by 6 bases, with 10 bases left in between. The germline V gene encodes CDR1 MDHEN and CDR2 SYDVKM. The CDR3 has 12 residues. In DNA, the CDR3 is TGTGCCAGCAGTTCCACCTTGGTCGAGCAGTACTTC. Protein: CASSSTLVEQYF.

The rearrangement uses TRBV7-2 and TRBJ2-1, with D unclear. Germline-derived CDR1 and CDR2 are SGHTA and FQGNSA. Trimming pared 3 bases from V and 8 bases from J, leaving 14 bases between. The CDR3 extends over 14 amino acids. Written as DNA, the CDR3 is TGTGCCAGCAGCTTTCCCACCGGAAGCGATGAGCAGTTCTTC. It is translated as CASSFPTGSDEQFF. Complete variable domain (other parts from reference TRBV7-2 and TRBJ2-1): GAGVSQSPSNKVTEKGKDVELRCDPISGHTALYWYRQSLGQGLEFLIYFQGNSAPDKSGLPSDRFSAERTGGSVSTLTIQRTQQEDSAVYLCASSFPTGSDEQFFGPGTRLTVL.

This chain joins TRBV18 and TRBJ2-5; D might be TRBD2 (5 bases). Trimming took 3 bases from V and 1 from J, leaving 9 bases between them. The CDR3 totals 14 residues. The germline V gene encodes CDR1 KGHSH and CDR2 LQKENI. CDR3 sequence reads: CASSPPSGQETQYF. In DNA form, the CDR3 reads TGTGCCAGCTCACCTCCAAGCGGCCAAGAGACCCAGTACTTC. Full variable domain (rest looked up from reference TRBV18 and TRBJ2-5): NAGVMQNPRHLVRRRGQEARLRCSPMKGHSHVYWYRQLPEEGLKFMVYLQKENIIDESGMPKERFSAEFPKEGPSILRIQQVVRGDSAAYFCASSPPSGQETQYFGPGTRLLVL.

V and J are TRBV6-4 and TRBJ2-1, with D perhaps TRBD1 or TRBD2 (6 bases each). Trimming shortened V by 8 bases and J by 2 bases, and 19 bases separated the two germline ends. Per the germline V gene, CDR1 is MRHNA and CDR2 is SNTAGT. The CDR3 has 16 residues. The CDR3 is CASLIKTGGAYNEQFF. The CDR3 DNA follows: TGTGCCAGCCTGATTAAGACCGGGGGCGCCTACAATGAGCAGTTCTTC.

This chain uses TRBV6-5 with TRBJ2-2; TRBD1 matches at 7 bases. This CDR3 comprises 15 residues. CDR1 MNHEY and CDR2 SVGAGI come from the germline V gene. The V and J ends lost 0 bases and 6 bases, in that order; junction bases with no gene match: 4. This chain's CDR3 is CASSYSQGVAGELFF. The CDR3 region has the DNA TGTGCCAGCAGTTACTCGCAGGGGGTGGCCGGGGAGCTGTTTTTT.

The count of this clone is one. The genes are TRBV30 and TRBJ2-7; 7 bases match TRBD2. Germline lookup yields CDR1 GTSNPN and CDR2 SVGIG (reference sequence). The CDR3 covers 12 residues. The J segment lost 3 bases and the V segment lost 3 bases, leaving 2 bases of the junction unmatched. Here the CDR3 DNA reads TGTGCCTGGAGCGGGGGGAGCTACGAGCAGTACTTC. Encoded protein: CAWSGGSYEQYF.

This clone came up once. This chain links TRBV28 with TRBJ1-2; 7 nucleotides agree with TRBD1. Germline assignment: CDR1 MDHEN and CDR2 SYDVKM. J gave up 10 bases and V 6 bases, and 20 bases lay outside the gene matches. This CDR3 spans 16 amino acids. The CDR3 loop is CASSSTLTLGQADYTF. In DNA, the CDR3 is TGTGCCAGCAGCTCTACACTGACCCTAGGACAGGCCGACTACACCTTC.

The chain recombines TRBV6-5 with TRBJ2-3, with D possibly being TRBD2 (7 bases). This CDR3 spans 15 amino acids. Germline V gene sequence: CDR1 MNHEY, CDR2 SVGAGI. V dropped 2 bases and J dropped 4 bases, with 13 bases sitting between them. The CDR3 region has the DNA TGTGCCAGCAGTTACCTTCCGGGGGGCGCAGATACGCAGTATTTT. Translation: CASSYLPGGADTQYF.

The chain employs TRBV7-9 and TRBJ1-2; 8 bases agree with TRBD1. The length of the CDR3 is 14 residues. Germline V gene sequence: CDR1 SEHNR, CDR2 FQNEAQ (reference sequence). Trimming cost V 1 base and J 4 bases; bases outside gene matches: 2. CDR3 sequence: CASSLGTGTYGYTF. In DNA, the CDR3 is TGTGCCAGCAGCTTAGGGACAGGGACCTATGGCTACACCTTC. Complete variable domain (other parts from reference TRBV7-9 and TRBJ1-2): DTGVSQNPRHKITKRGQNVTFRCDPISEHNRLYWYRQTLGQGPEFLTYFQNEAQLEKSRLLSDRFSAERPKGSFSTLEIQRTEQGDSAMYLCASSLGTGTYGYTFGSGTRLTVV.

This chain connects TRBV7-2 to TRBJ1-2; D may be TRBD1 (6 bases). CDR3 length: 14 residues. Germline-derived CDR1 and CDR2 are SGHTA and FQGNSA. V dropped 4 bases and J dropped 4 bases, with 13 bases sitting between them. CDR3 DNA sequence: TGTGCCAGCAGCTCTTGGACAGACTTCTATGGCTACACCTTC. This sequence encodes CASSSWTDFYGYTF.

The chain combines TRBV11-2 with TRBJ1-1; no clear D gene. V lost 5 bases and J lost 11, with 9 bases in between. CDR1 is SGHAT, CDR2 FQNNGV, per germline. This CDR3 spans 10 amino acids. CDR3 region: CASSTRVAFF. Written as DNA, the CDR3 is TGTGCCAGCAGCACGCGTGTGGCTTTCTTT.

The chain joins TRBV4-1 to TRBJ1-1; 7 positions match TRBD1. This CDR3 comprises 15 residues. V lost 4 bases to trimming and J lost 0 bases; unmatched junction nucleotides: 5. Germline CDR1 and CDR2: MGHRA and YSYEKL. The CDR3 loop is CASSPDRDLNTEAFF. The CDR3, as DNA: TGCGCCAGCAGCCCCGACAGGGACCTGAACACTGAAGCTTTCTTT.

This chain links TRBV7-2 with TRBJ1-2; D gene uncertain. Trimming removed 1 base from V and 8 bases from J, with 8 bases in between. CDR1 SGHTA and CDR2 FQGNSA come from the germline V gene. CDR3 size: 12 residues. The DNA for the CDR3 is TGTGCCAGCAGCTTAGGCTCTGGAGGCTACACCTTC. It codes for CASSLGSGGYTF. Complete variable domain (other parts from reference TRBV7-2 and TRBJ1-2): GAGVSQSPSNKVTEKGKDVELRCDPISGHTALYWYRQSLGQGLEFLIYFQGNSAPDKSGLPSDRFSAERTGGSVSTLTIQRTQQEDSAVYLCASSLGSGGYTFGSGTRLTVV.

This clone is a singleton in its sample. The chain couples TRBV13 to TRBJ1-4; D is undetermined. In germline, CDR1 is PRHDT, CDR2 FYEKMQ (reference sequence). V was shortened by 5 bases and J by 7 bases, with 14 bases between the two germline ends. This CDR3 contains 14 residues. The CDR3 reads CASSPGRTREKLFF. The CDR3, as DNA: TGTGCCAGCAGCCCGGGCCGGACCCGTGAAAAACTGTTTTTT.

This clone was seen a few times. The CDR3 sequence: CAWKETGLEAFF. The CDR3 coding sequence is TGTGCCTGGAAAGAGACAGGGCTTGAAGCTTTCTTT. The genes are TRBV30 and TRBJ1-1; 7 bases fit TRBD1. The V and J ends lost 4 bases and 7 bases, in that order; junction bases with no gene match: 6. CDR1 is GTSNPN, CDR2 SVGIG, per germline (reference sequence). The CDR3 extends over 12 amino acids.

This chain connects TRBV4-1 to TRBJ2-3, with TRBD2 matching over 11 bases. V was pared by 0 bases and J by 2 bases, with 7 bases of the junction left unmatched. This CDR3 is 18 amino acids long. Germline values: CDR1 MGHRA, CDR2 YSYEKL. The CDR3 loop reads CASSQEGSGGGVTDTQYF. CDR3 bases: TGCGCCAGCAGCCAAGAAGGTAGCGGGGGGGGAGTCACAGATACGCAGTATTTT.

This chain uses TRBV30 with TRBJ2-3, with D hard to call. This CDR3 contains 16 residues. Germline CDR1 and CDR2: GTSNPN and SVGIG (reference sequence). V dropped 0 bases and J dropped 0 bases, with 13 bases sitting between them. The CDR3 DNA reads as TGTGCCTGGAGTGTAGAACCTAGGTGGAGCACAGATACGCAGTATTTT. It codes for CAWSVEPRWSTDTQYF. The entire variable domain, with the rest obtained from reference TRBV30 and TRBJ2-3, is as follows: SQTIHQWPATLVQPVGSPLSLECTVEGTSNPNLYWYRQAAGRGLQLLFYSVGIGQISSEVPQNLSASRPQDRQFILSSKKLLLSDSGFYLCAWSVEPRWSTDTQYFGPGTRLTVL.

This chain links TRBV28 with TRBJ2-7; the D is unclear. Trimming stripped 2 bases from V and 7 bases from J, with 18 bases between. The germline V gene has CDR1 MDHEN and CDR2 SYDVKM. The CDR3 is 15 residues long. The CDR3 bases are TGTGCCAGCAGTTTAAGAGATCCTACACCGGAAGAGCAGTACTTC. It is translated as CASSLRDPTPEEQYF. Complete variable domain (other parts from reference TRBV28 and TRBJ2-7): DVKVTQSSRYLVKRTGEKVFLECVQDMDHENMFWYRQDPGLGLRLIYFSYDVKMKEKGDIPEGYSVSREKKERFSLILESASTNQTSMYLCASSLRDPTPEEQYFGPGTRLTVT.

The chain couples TRBV6-5 to TRBJ2-7; 8 bases agree with TRBD1. V lost 6 bases, J lost 2 bases, and 6 bases stayed unmatched. CDR1 MNHEY and CDR2 SVGAGI come from the germline V gene. CDR3 length: 14 amino acids. CDR3 coding DNA: TGTGCCAGCAGGTCGGACAGGGCGACCTACGAGCAGTACTTC. Protein product: CASRSDRATYEQYF.

CDR3 bases: TGTGCCAGCAGTCGGGGACTAGCTAACACCGGGGAGCTGTTTTTT. Protein: CASSRGLANTGELFF. V usage is TRBV6-6 and J usage is TRBJ2-2, with TRBD2 matching 9 bases. The CDR3 length is 15 residues. Germline trimming cut 5 bases from V and 2 bases from J; bases unmatched to any gene: 3. Looked up from germline, CDR1 is MNHNY and CDR2 is SVGAGI (reference sequence).

V is TRBV28 and J is TRBJ2-7; no clear D gene. CDR1 is MDHEN and CDR2 is SYDVKM in the germline V gene. This CDR3 has 13 amino acids. V was clipped by 2 bases and J by 0 bases, with 5 bases between them. CDR3 in DNA: TGTGCCAGCAGTTTACCGTTCTCCTACGAGCAGTACTTC. Its translation is CASSLPFSYEQYF.

This chain connects TRBV15 to TRBJ2-7; TRBD2 matches 15 bases. Germline CDR1 is LNHNV and CDR2 is YYDKDF (reference sequence). The CDR3 covers 19 residues. The trim removed 3 bases at V and 5 bases at J, leaving 14 bases unmatched. CDR3 amino acids: CATSRTPRTSGRGFHEQYF. The CDR3 nucleotides read TGTGCCACCAGCAGGACCCCCAGGACTAGCGGGAGGGGATTCCACGAGCAGTACTTC.